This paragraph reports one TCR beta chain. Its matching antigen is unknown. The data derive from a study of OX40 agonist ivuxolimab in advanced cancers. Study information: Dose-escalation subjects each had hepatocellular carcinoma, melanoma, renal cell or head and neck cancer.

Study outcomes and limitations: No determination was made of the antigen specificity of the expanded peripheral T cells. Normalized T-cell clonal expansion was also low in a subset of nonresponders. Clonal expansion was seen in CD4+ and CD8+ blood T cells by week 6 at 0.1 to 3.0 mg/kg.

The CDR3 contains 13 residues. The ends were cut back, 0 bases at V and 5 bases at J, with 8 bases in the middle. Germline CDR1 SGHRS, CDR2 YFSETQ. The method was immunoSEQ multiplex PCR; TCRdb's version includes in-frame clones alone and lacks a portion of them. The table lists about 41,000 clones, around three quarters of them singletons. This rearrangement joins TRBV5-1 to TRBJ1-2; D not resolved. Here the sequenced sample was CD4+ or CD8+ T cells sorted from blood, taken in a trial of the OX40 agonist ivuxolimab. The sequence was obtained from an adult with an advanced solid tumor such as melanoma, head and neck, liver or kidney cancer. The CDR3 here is CASSLESRYGYTF. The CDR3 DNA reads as TGCGCCAGCAGCTTGGAATCCAGATATGGCTACACCTTC.